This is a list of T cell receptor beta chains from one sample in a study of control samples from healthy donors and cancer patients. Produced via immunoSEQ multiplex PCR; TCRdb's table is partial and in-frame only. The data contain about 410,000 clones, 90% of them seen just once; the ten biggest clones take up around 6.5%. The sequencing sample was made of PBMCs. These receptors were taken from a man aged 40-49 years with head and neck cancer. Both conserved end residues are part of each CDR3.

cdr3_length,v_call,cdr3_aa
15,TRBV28,CASRIEQGWNTEAFF
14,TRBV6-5,CASSYFLGDHGYTF
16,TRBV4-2,CASSQALSAVSETQYF
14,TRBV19,CASSIATGSYEQYF
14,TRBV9,CASSVMDRAAEQFF
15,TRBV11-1,CASSLEVGDSYEQYF
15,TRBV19,CASSISGNGRETQYF
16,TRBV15,CATSRERGGNTGELFF
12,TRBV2,CASSVRDTEAFF
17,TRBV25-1,CASMTSSGQGSYNEQFF